This T cell receptor (beta chain) appears in the sequencing data of a study of Ad26.COV2.S vaccination and SARS-CoV-2 variants. This table comes from immunoSEQ multiplex PCR, and its TCRdb copy is limited to in-frame clones, with some not included. Altogether more than 150,000 clones are present, 87% being singletons, with the ten largest covering 5% to 6.5%. The germline V gene has CDR1 SGHRS and CDR2 YFSETQ. The CDR3 consists of 14 residues. Trimming took off 0 bases at V and 2 bases at J, with 8 bases between the two ends. This clone was recorded at least ten times. The receptor was derived from a human donor who had recovered from COVID-19. The input for sequencing was peripheral blood, taken after recovery from COVID-19. This chain connects TRBV5-1 to TRBJ2-5; D is unresolved. This chain's CDR3 is CASSLDSQQETQYF. DNA of the CDR3: TGCGCCAGCAGCTTGGACAGCCAACAAGAGACCCAGTACTTC.